This entry is about one T cell receptor beta chain. What it binds is unknown. This record belongs to a study of breast tumors, draining lymph nodes, adjacent tissues. TCRdb processed the multiplex PCR reads anew with MiXCR; each CDR3 protein has one entry. The repertoire includes under 350,000 distinct CDR3 sequences, about 30% of them detected once, and roughly 1.1% sits in the top ten. Study conclusions and caveats: Tumor and nontumor repertoires were significantly more similar in luminal-like than in basal-like breast cancer. Tumors had less TCR diversity than lymph nodes, more than nontumor tissue.

Germline-derived CDR1 and CDR2 are MNHEY and SVGAGI. Trimming left V 7 bases short and J 4 bases short, with 17 bases between. The CDR3 contains 15 residues. The lymph nodes were axillary draining lymph nodes from breast cancer patients. The chain carries TRBV6-5 and TRBJ1-3; D not certain. Input material: axillary lymph node tissue. The sequence was obtained from a female donor with breast cancer. Some clones in this sample may be carry-over from other donors' samples. CDR3 region: CASTEAGQPGNTIYF. The CDR3 DNA reads as TGTGCCAGCACCGAGGCTGGCCAGCCGGGAAACACCATATATTTT.